These 29 T cell receptor beta chains originate from one sample sequenced in a study of neurological immune-mediated disorders. TCRdb recomputed calls from the 5' RACE reads with MiXCR, one row per CDR3 protein. The sample holds 45,000 or so distinct CDR3 sequences, roughly 21% seen once. Regarding time point: technical triplicate 3. The sample taken for sequencing was PBMCs. These receptors came from a man in his fifties or sixties with HTLV-1-associated myelopathy (HAM/TSP).

This clonotype was observed many times. The chain links TRBV9 to TRBJ2-1; D tentatively reads TRBD1 or TRBD2 (5 bases each). CDR1 and CDR2 (germline): SGDLS, YYNGEE. Deletions cut 0 bases from V and 2 bases from J, with 15 bases between. The CDR3 loop spans 17 amino acids. In nucleotides, the CDR3 is TGTGCCAGCAGCGTAGGGGGCGCGAGGGCACCCTACAATGAGCAGTTCTTC. Amino acids: CASSVGGARAPYNEQFF.

This sequence joins TRBV13 and TRBJ2-3; TRBD1 is a possible D gene (6 bases). The CDR3 is 18 residues long. V was pared by 5 bases and J by 6 bases, with 27 bases between. The germline V gene has CDR1 PRHDT and CDR2 FYEKMQ (reference sequence). The CDR3 DNA follows: TGTGCCAGCAGCCCAATAAATTCCGAGACAGGTGGGACGGATACGCAGTATTTT. Protein: CASSPINSETGGTDTQYF.

This CDR3 reads CASTKNNQPQHF. The CDR3, as DNA: TGTGCCAGCACTAAGAACAATCAGCCCCAGCATTTT. The chain uses TRBV12-3 or TRBV12-4 and TRBJ1-5; D call uncertain. The CDR3 consists of 12 residues. Trimming removed 7 bases at V and 3 bases at J, with 7 bases between.

This clonotype was picked up many times. The chain has TRBV28 and TRBJ1-1; the D is unclear. The CDR3 sequence is 13 residues long. Germline assignment: CDR1 MDHEN and CDR2 SYDVKM. V was pared by 5 bases and J by 5 bases, with 12 bases between. CDR3 coding DNA: TGTGCCAGCAGTCAGCCGGGTGAAACTGAAGCTTTCTTT. Encoded protein: CASSQPGETEAFF.

V and J are TRBV27 and TRBJ2-3; 7 bases map to TRBD1. There are 14 residues in the CDR3. With V trimmed by 8 bases and J by 0 bases, 5 bases remained unmatched. Germline V CDR1 and CDR2: MNHEY, SMNVEV (reference sequence). CDR3 bases: TGTGCCAGCTCGGGACAGACTAGCACAGATACGCAGTATTTT. It encodes CASSGQTSTDTQYF.

This clonotype was seen ten or more times. The rearrangement uses TRBV5-5 and TRBJ2-2; D gene unclear. V lost 0 bases and J lost 6, with 12 bases in between. The CDR3 runs 15 residues. Germline-derived CDR1 and CDR2 are SGHKS and YYEKEE (reference sequence). The chain's CDR3 is CASSLDRPPAGELFF. The CDR3 region has the DNA TGTGCCAGCAGCTTGGATCGCCCGCCGGCCGGGGAGCTGTTTTTT.

The V call is TRBV19, the J call TRBJ1-2; TRBD1 agrees at 8 bases. CDR3 size: 13 residues. The germline CDR1 and CDR2 sequences are LNHDA and SQIVND (reference sequence). V dropped 6 bases and J dropped 9; count of bases not matched to a gene: 9. CDR3 sequence (DNA): TGTGCCAGTAGGAGAGCCGGACAGGGACGCTACACCTTC. Translation gives CASRRAGQGRYTF.

Ten or more counts support this clonotype. The chain recombines TRBV5-1 with TRBJ2-5; no reliable D call. Trimming took 9 bases from V and 6 from J, leaving 9 bases between them. The CDR3 spans 10 residues. Germline lookup yields CDR1 SGHRS and CDR2 YFSETQ. Here the CDR3 DNA reads TGCGCCACCCACACAAAGACCCAGTACTTC. This sequence encodes CATHTKTQYF.

There are many counts of this clonotype. This sequence joins TRBV9 and TRBJ1-6; 7 bases are a match to TRBD1. The CDR3 spans 15 residues. Germline CDR1 and CDR2: SGDLS and YYNGEE. After removal of 4 bases from V and 5 bases from J, the junction contained 6 bases not matched to a gene. The CDR3 here is CASSPQGQNNSPLHF. In DNA form, the CDR3 reads TGTGCCAGCAGCCCCCAGGGACAGAATAATTCACCCCTCCACTTT.

V and J are TRBV5-1 and TRBJ2-7, with no clear D. Germline lookup yields CDR1 SGHRS and CDR2 YFSETQ. V was trimmed by 0 bases and J by 3 bases, leaving 7 bases between them. The CDR3 covers 13 residues. The CDR3 region has the DNA TGCGCCAGCAGCTTGGCGGGCCACTACGAGCAGTACTTC. Its translation is CASSLAGHYEQYF.

This rearrangement joins TRBV5-1 to TRBJ2-7; TRBD1 aligns across 8 bases. The CDR3 runs 16 residues. The V segment lost 0 bases and the J segment 3 bases; nucleotides outside the gene matches: 8. Germline V gene data show CDR1 as SGHRS and CDR2 as YFSETQ. The CDR3 here is CASSLAPGGPIYEQYF. CDR3 DNA: TGCGCCAGCAGCTTGGCTCCAGGGGGCCCCATCTACGAGCAGTACTTC.

At least ten counts were recorded for this clonotype. The chain is built from TRBV28 and TRBJ1-1, with D tentatively TRBD1 (5 bases). Germline CDR1 is MDHEN and CDR2 is SYDVKM. This CDR3 has 14 amino acids. V gave up 6 bases and J gave up 1 base, with 12 bases separating them. In DNA, the CDR3 is TGTGCCAGCAGGTCGATCCAGGGGAACACTGAAGCTTTCTTT. Translated: CASRSIQGNTEAFF. Full variable domain (remainder filled in from reference TRBV28 and TRBJ1-1): DVKVTQSSRYLVKRTGEKVFLECVQDMDHENMFWYRQDPGLGLRLIYFSYDVKMKEKGDIPEGYSVSREKKERFSLILESASTNQTSMYLCASRSIQGNTEAFFGQGTRLTVV.

This clonotype was recorded many times. The chain uses TRBV5-6 and TRBJ1-6; D gene uncertain. The CDR3 length is 16 residues. The germline V gene encodes CDR1 SGHDT and CDR2 YYEEEE. V was cut by 5 bases and J by 8 bases, with 20 bases left in between. The CDR3 spells CASRKFQESGDSPLHF. The CDR3 DNA is TGTGCCAGCAGGAAATTCCAGGAGTCCGGGGATTCACCCCTCCACTTT.

At least ten counts were recorded for this clonotype. This chain joins TRBV3-1 and TRBJ2-7; D gene unclear. Germline CDR1 and CDR2: LGHDT and YNNKEL (reference sequence). The CDR3 contains 11 residues. Trimming took 2 bases from V and 6 from J, leaving 5 bases between them. CDR3 nucleotide sequence: TGTGCCAGCAGCCAACTTGGCGAGCAGTACTTC. Its translation: CASSQLGEQYF.

This clonotype was detected many times. V is TRBV12-3 or TRBV12-4 and J is TRBJ2-5; D call uncertain. There are 14 residues in the CDR3. The V and J ends lost 3 bases and 5 bases respectively, with 13 bases between them. Written as DNA, the CDR3 is TGTGCCAGCAGTTTTACAACAGCTGGTGAGACCCAGTACTTC. It encodes CASSFTTAGETQYF.

V is TRBV20-1 and J is TRBJ2-5; D may be TRBD2 (6 bases). Germline V lookup: CDR1 DFQATT, CDR2 SNEGSKA (reference sequence). The CDR3 covers 13 residues. V lost 3 bases to trimming and J lost 3 bases, with 11 bases between them. The CDR3 DNA follows: TGCAGTGCTAGGAGGGACTTTGAAGAGACCCAGTACTTC. It specifies CSARRDFEETQYF.

This rearrangement joins TRBV9 to TRBJ2-1; D not resolved. The CDR3 contains 14 residues. V was shortened by 4 bases and J by 8 bases, with 16 bases between the two germline ends. The germline V gene encodes CDR1 SGDLS and CDR2 YYNGEE. The CDR3 nucleotides read TGTGCCAGCAGCCCACCCGGTGGGAAAGATGAGCAGTTCTTC. This codes for CASSPPGGKDEQFF.

The table lists this clonotype with many counts. This chain links TRBV6-1 with TRBJ2-7; 8 bases are shared with TRBD1. The CDR3 is made up of 13 amino acids. J lost 3 bases, V lost 7 bases, and 5 bases had no gene match. CDR1 and CDR2 (germline): MNHNS, SASEGT. The CDR3 region is CASNLGQGYEQYF. Here the CDR3 DNA reads TGTGCCAGCAACCTCGGACAGGGCTACGAGCAGTACTTC.

The rearrangement uses TRBV10-1 and TRBJ2-2; 7 bases are a match to TRBD1. Germline lookup yields CDR1 WNHNN and CDR2 SYGVQD (reference sequence). This CDR3 is 15 amino acids long. Trimming removed 6 bases from V and 3 bases from J; junction bases left unmatched: 7. CDR3 sequence: CASSGDRGYTGELFF. CDR3 DNA sequence: TGCGCCAGCAGCGGGGACAGAGGATACACCGGGGAGCTGTTTTTT.

This clonotype was observed many times. The rearrangement uses TRBV5-6 and TRBJ1-1, with unresolved D. The CDR3 covers 13 residues. The V and J ends lost 4 bases and 4 bases respectively, with 11 bases between them. The V gene's germline CDR1 is SGHDT and CDR2 YYEEEE. The CDR3 loop reads CASSMGFSTEAFF. The CDR3 coding sequence is TGTGCCAGCAGCATGGGATTTTCCACTGAAGCTTTCTTT.

In its sample, this clonotype was seen many times. V is TRBV18 and J is TRBJ2-7, with D maybe TRBD1 (5 bases). V lost 7 bases and J lost 4, with 14 bases in between. The CDR3 consists of 13 residues. Germline CDR1 is KGHSH and CDR2 is LQKENI. CDR3 DNA: TGTGCCAGCTGTGACAGCAACCTTTACGAGCAGTACTTC. Encoded protein: CASCDSNLYEQYF.

In this sample, this clonotype turned up many times. The chain has TRBV5-1 and TRBJ2-2; 9 bases are a match to TRBD2. J gave up 1 base and V 0 bases, and 10 bases lay outside the gene matches. From germline, CDR1 is SGHRS and CDR2 YFSETQ. The CDR3 sequence is 19 residues long. The CDR3 loop reads CASSLVGVAGDRNTGELFF. The CDR3 DNA reads as TGCGCCAGCAGCTTGGTTGGGGTAGCGGGAGATCGGAACACCGGGGAGCTGTTTTTT.

This clonotype came up many times. The V and J genes are TRBV27 and TRBJ2-5; D is uncertain. CDR3 length equals 14 residues. Trimming pared 0 bases from V and 5 bases from J, leaving 10 bases between. Germline lookup yields CDR1 MNHEY and CDR2 SMNVEV (reference sequence). In nucleotides, the CDR3 is TGTGCCAGCAGTTTATCGGCCTCTGGGGAGACCCAGTACTTC. Translation gives CASSLSASGETQYF.

In this sample, this clonotype turned up many times. This chain joins TRBV27 and TRBJ2-1; D is uncertain. Looked up from germline, CDR1 is MNHEY and CDR2 is SMNVEV (reference sequence). This CDR3 is 13 amino acids long. Trimming shortened V by 5 bases and J by 12 bases, and 17 bases separated the two germline ends. The CDR3 here is CASSQTTLERQFF. The CDR3 nucleotides are TGTGCCAGCAGTCAGACCACCCTAGAGCGGCAGTTCTTC.

This clonotype was detected ten times or more. The J gene is TRBJ1-1, the V gene TRBV12-3 or TRBV12-4; no clear D gene. The CDR3 has 13 residues. V was trimmed by 1 base and J by 3 bases, leaving 6 bases between them. The CDR3 loop is CASSLGEDTEAFF. The CDR3 nucleotides read TGTGCCAGCAGTTTAGGGGAGGACACTGAAGCTTTCTTT.

In its sample, this clonotype was seen many times. The gene calls are TRBV7-8 and TRBJ2-3; 10 bases map to TRBD2. This CDR3 is built from 16 residues. The junction had 3 bases not matched to a gene; V was cut back by 3 bases and J by 0 bases. Germline V CDR1 and CDR2: SGHVS, FQNEAQ. This chain's CDR3 is CASSFSGRISTDTQYF. CDR3 nucleotides: TGTGCCAGCAGCTTTAGCGGGAGGATTAGCACAGATACGCAGTATTTT.

The table lists this clonotype with a count of one. V and J are TRBV28 and TRBJ2-1, with 8 bases identical to TRBD2. CDR1 and CDR2 (germline): MDHEN, SYDVKM. The CDR3 is 16 amino acids. Unmatched junction bases numbered 4, after V lost 3 bases and J lost 0 bases. The DNA of the CDR3 is TGTGCCAGCAGTTTCCCCAGCGGGAGCTCCTACAATGAGCAGTTCTTC. This gives the protein CASSFPSGSSYNEQFF.

The CDR3 loop is CASRGDRGWNEQFF. The CDR3 region has the DNA TGTGCCAGCAGGGGGGACAGGGGTTGGAATGAGCAGTTCTTC. The chain is built from TRBV6-5 and TRBJ2-1; TRBD1 matches 10 bases. The germline CDR1 and CDR2 sequences are MNHEY and SVGAGI. The CDR3 is 14 residues long. With 6 bases clipped from V and 7 bases from J, the junction kept 6 bases outside the gene matches.

The table lists this clonotype with many counts. V is TRBV20-1 and J is TRBJ2-4; 8 nucleotides agree with TRBD1. Losses at the gene ends were 5 bases for V and 2 bases for J; bases not matched to a gene: 5. From germline, CDR1 is DFQATT and CDR2 SNEGSKA (reference sequence). There are 14 residues in the CDR3. CDR3 protein: CSAGHRGSKNIQYF. CDR3 DNA: TGCAGTGCTGGACACAGGGGGTCCAAAAACATTCAGTACTTC.